This T cell receptor (beta chain) was identified in a study of siplizumab effects on memory and regulatory T cells. Regarding the study as a whole: The Treg-derived share of mappable alloreactive CD4+ clones averaged approximately 71% with siplizumab and roughly 28% in controls.

Generated by immunoSEQ multiplex PCR, the TCRdb table keeps only in-frame clones and is missing some. Of tens of thousands of clones in the sample, around 92% were seen once. In germline, CDR1 is MNHEY, CDR2 SVGAGI. J gave up 9 bases and V 5 bases, and 6 bases lay outside the gene matches. This CDR3 is 14 amino acids long. Points on this clone: As yet, its antigen is unknown.

The clonotype comes from a human donor in good health. Source material: naive CD4+ T cells sorted from blood. The V and J genes are TRBV6-5 and TRBJ1-6; 8 bases are shared with TRBD1. CDR3 protein: CASSLDRAGSPLHF. CDR3 coding DNA: TGTGCCAGCAGTCTGGACAGGGCCGGTTCACCCCTCCACTTT.